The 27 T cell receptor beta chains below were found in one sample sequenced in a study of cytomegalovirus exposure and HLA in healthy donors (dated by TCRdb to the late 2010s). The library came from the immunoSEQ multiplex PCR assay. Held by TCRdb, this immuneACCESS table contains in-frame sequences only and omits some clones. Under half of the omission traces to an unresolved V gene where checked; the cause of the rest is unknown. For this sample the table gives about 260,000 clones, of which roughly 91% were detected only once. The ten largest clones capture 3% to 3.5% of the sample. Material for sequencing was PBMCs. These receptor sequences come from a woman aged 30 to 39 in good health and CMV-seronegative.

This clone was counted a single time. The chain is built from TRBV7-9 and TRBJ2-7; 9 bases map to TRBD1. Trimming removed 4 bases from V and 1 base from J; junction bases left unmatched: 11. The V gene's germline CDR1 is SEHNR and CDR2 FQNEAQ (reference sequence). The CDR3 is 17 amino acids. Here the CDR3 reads CASSSLPGTGTSYEQYF. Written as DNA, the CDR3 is TGTGCCAGCAGCTCGCTTCCCGGGACAGGGACATCCTACGAGCAGTACTTC.

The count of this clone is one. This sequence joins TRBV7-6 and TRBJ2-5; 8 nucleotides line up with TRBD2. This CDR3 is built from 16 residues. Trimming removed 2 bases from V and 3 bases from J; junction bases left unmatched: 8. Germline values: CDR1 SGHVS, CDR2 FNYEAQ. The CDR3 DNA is TGTGCCAGCAGCTTATTTCGGAGTAGCGGGAAAGAGACCCAGTACTTC. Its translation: CASSLFRSSGKETQYF.

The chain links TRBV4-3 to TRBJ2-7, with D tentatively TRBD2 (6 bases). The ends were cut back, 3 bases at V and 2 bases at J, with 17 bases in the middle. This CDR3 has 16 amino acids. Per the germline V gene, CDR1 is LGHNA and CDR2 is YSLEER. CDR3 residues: CASSQDTGVLTYEQYF. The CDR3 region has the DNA TGCGCCAGCAGCCAGGATACGGGAGTCCTCACCTACGAGCAGTACTTC.

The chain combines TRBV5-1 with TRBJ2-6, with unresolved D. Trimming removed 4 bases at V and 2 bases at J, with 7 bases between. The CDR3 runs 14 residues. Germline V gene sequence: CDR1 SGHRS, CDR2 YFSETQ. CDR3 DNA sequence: TGCGCCAGCAGCCAGGTGGCTGGGGCCAACGTCCTGACTTTC. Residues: CASSQVAGANVLTF. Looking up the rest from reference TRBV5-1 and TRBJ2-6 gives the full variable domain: KAGVTQTPRYLIKTRGQQVTLSCSPISGHRSVSWYQQTPGQGLQFLFEYFSETQRNKGNFPGRFSGRQFSNSRSEMNVSTLELGDSALYLCASSQVAGANVLTFGAGSRLTVL.

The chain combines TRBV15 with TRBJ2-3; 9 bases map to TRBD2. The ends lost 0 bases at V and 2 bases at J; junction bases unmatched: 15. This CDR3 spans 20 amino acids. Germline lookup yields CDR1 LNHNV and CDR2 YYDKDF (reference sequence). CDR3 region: CATSREPSGLASKYTDTQYF. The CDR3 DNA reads TGTGCCACCAGCAGAGAACCTTCGGGACTAGCAAGTAAATACACAGATACGCAGTATTTT. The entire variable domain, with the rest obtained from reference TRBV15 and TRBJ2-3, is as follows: DAMVIQNPRYQVTQFGKPVTLSCSQTLNHNVMYWYQQKSSQAPKLLFHYYDKDFNNEADTPDNFQSRRPNTSFCFLDIRSPGLGDTAMYLCATSREPSGLASKYTDTQYFGPGTRLTVL.

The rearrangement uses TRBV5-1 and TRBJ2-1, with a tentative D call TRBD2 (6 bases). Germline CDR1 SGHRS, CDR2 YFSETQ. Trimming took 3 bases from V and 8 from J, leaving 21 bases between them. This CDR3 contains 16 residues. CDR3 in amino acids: CASSYLAYKPGDEQFF. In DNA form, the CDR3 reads TGCGCCAGCAGCTACCTAGCGTACAAGCCGGGGGATGAGCAGTTCTTC.

CDR3: CASSVGGYSALSSYEQYF. The CDR3 DNA reads TGTGCCAGCAGCGTAGGAGGGTACTCAGCCCTTAGCTCCTACGAGCAGTACTTC. This sequence joins TRBV9 and TRBJ2-7; D might be TRBD2 (5 bases). CDR1 SGDLS and CDR2 YYNGEE come from the germline V gene. This CDR3 has 18 residues. Trimming stripped 0 bases from V and 0 bases from J, with 19 bases between.

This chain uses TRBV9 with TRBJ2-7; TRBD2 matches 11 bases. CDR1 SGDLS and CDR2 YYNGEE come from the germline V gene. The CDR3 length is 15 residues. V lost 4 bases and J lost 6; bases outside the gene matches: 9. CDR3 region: CASSPSGLAVTEQYF. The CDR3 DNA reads TGTGCCAGCAGCCCCTCGGGACTAGCGGTTACCGAGCAGTACTTC.

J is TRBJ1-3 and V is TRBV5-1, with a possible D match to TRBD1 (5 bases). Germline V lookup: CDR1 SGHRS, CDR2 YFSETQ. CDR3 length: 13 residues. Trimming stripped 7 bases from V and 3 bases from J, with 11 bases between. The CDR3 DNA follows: TGCGCCAGCCGGGACTTGGGTGGAAACACCATATATTTT. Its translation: CASRDLGGNTIYF.

The CDR3 DNA reads as TGTGCCAGCAGTGAAGCTCGTAGACAGGGGCCGTTCAATGAGCAGTTCTTC. It encodes CASSEARRQGPFNEQFF. The chain is built from TRBV2 and TRBJ2-1; 8 bases fit TRBD1. Germline CDR1 SNHLY, CDR2 FYNNEI. The CDR3 has 17 amino acids. The V gene end was trimmed by 0 bases and the J gene end by 6 bases; junction bases not matched to a gene: 10. Full variable domain (rest looked up from reference TRBV2 and TRBJ2-1): EPEVTQTPSHQVTQMGQEVILRCVPISNHLYFYWYRQILGQKVEFLVSFYNNEISEKSEIFDDQFSVERPDGSNFTLKIRSTKLEDSAMYFCASSEARRQGPFNEQFFGPGTRLTVL.

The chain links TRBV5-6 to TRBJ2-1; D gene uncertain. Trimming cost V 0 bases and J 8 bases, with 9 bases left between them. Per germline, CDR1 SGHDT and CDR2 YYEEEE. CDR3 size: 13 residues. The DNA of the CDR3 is TGTGCCAGCAGCTTGGCTCTTCGACATGAGCAGTTCTTC. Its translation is CASSLALRHEQFF.

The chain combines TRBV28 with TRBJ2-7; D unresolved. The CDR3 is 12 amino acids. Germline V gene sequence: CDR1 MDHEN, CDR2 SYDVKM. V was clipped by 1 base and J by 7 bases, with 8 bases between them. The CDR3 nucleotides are TGTGCCAGCAGTTTATTGGCAGAGGAGCAGTACTTC. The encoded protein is CASSLLAEEQYF. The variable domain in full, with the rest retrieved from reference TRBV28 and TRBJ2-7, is DVKVTQSSRYLVKRTGEKVFLECVQDMDHENMFWYRQDPGLGLRLIYFSYDVKMKEKGDIPEGYSVSREKKERFSLILESASTNQTSMYLCASSLLAEEQYFGPGTRLTVT.

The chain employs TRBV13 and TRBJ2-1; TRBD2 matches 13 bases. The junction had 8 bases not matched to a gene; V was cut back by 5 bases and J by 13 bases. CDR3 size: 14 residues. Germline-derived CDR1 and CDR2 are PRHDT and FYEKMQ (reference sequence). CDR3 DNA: TGTGCCAGCAGCCGGGGACTAGCGGGACATACTCAGTTCTTC. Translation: CASSRGLAGHTQFF.

CDR3: CASSLGTSNQPQHF. The DNA of the CDR3 is TGTGCCAGCAGCTTGGGTACTAGCAATCAGCCCCAGCATTTT. The chain combines TRBV5-5 with TRBJ1-5, with D hard to call. CDR1 is SGHKS and CDR2 is YYEKEE in the germline V gene (reference sequence). The CDR3 consists of 14 residues. V shed 0 bases and J shed 0 bases, with 4 bases lying between them.

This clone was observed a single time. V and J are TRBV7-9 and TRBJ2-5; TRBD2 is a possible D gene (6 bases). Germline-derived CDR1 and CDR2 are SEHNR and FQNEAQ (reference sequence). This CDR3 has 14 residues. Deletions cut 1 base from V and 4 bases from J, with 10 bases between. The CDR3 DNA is TGTGCCAGCAGCTTAGGAGGAGGGGCAGAGACCCAGTACTTC. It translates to CASSLGGGAETQYF. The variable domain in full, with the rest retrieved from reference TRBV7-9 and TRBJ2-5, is DTGVSQNPRHKITKRGQNVTFRCDPISEHNRLYWYRQTLGQGPEFLTYFQNEAQLEKSRLLSDRFSAERPKGSFSTLEIQRTEQGDSAMYLCASSLGGGAETQYFGPGTRLLVL.

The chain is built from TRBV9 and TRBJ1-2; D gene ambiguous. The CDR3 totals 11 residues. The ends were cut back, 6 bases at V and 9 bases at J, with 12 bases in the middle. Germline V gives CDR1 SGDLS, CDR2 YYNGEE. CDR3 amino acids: CASKGGERYTF. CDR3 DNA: TGTGCCAGCAAGGGCGGAGAACGCTACACCTTC.

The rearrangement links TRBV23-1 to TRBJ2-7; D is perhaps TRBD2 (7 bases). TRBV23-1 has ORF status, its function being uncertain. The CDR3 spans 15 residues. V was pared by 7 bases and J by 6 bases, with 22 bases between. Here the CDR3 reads CASNLNVGGLGEQYF. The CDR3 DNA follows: TGCGCCAGCAACCTAAACGTCGGGGGGCTAGGCGAGCAGTACTTC.

The CDR3 nucleotides are TGTGCCAGCGGGACAGGGGCGTACGAGCAGTACTTC. Its translation: CASGTGAYEQYF. The J gene is TRBJ2-7, the V gene TRBV6-6, with 10 positions matching TRBD1. J was trimmed by 4 bases and V by 8 bases; bases with no gene match: 2. Germline V gene sequence: CDR1 MNHNY, CDR2 SVGAGI (reference sequence). CDR3 length: 12 amino acids.

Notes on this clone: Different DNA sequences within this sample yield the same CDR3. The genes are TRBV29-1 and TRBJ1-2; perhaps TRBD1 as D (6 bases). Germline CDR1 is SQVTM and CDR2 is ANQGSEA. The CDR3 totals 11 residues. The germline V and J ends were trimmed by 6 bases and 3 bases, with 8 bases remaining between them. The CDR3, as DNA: TGCAGCGTGGGGGGGCACTATGGCTACACCTTC. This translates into CSVGGHYGYTF.

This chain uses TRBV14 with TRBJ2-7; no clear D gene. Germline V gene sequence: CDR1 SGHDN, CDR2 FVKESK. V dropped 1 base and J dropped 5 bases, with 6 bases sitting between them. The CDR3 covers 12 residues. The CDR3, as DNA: TGTGCCAGCAGCCAAGTAGGACACGAGCAGTACTTC. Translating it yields CASSQVGHEQYF.

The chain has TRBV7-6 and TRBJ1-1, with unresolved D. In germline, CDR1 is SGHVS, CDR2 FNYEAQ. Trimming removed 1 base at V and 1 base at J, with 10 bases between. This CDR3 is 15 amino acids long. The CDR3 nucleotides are TGTGCCAGCAGCTTAGAATCTTGGGGGAACACTGAAGCTTTCTTT. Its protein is CASSLESWGNTEAFF. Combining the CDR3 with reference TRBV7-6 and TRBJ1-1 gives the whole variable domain GAGVSQSPRYKVTKRGQDVALRCDPISGHVSLYWYRQALGQGPEFLTYFNYEAQQDKSGLPNDRFSAERPEGSISTLTIQRTEQRDSAMYRCASSLESWGNTEAFFGQGTRLTVV.

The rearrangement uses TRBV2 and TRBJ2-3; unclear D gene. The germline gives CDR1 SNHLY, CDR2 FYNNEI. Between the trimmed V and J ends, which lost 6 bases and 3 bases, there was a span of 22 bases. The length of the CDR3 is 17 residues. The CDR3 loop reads CASSDHLTGRETDTQYF. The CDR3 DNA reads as TGTGCCAGCAGCGACCACCTGACGGGCCGCGAAACAGATACGCAGTATTTT.

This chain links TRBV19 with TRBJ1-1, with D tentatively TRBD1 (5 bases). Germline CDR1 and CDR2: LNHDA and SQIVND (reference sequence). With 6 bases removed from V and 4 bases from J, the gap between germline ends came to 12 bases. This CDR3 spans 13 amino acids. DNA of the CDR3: TGTGCCAGTAGCCCCGTAGGGACCACTGAAGCTTTCTTT. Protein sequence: CASSPVGTTEAFF.

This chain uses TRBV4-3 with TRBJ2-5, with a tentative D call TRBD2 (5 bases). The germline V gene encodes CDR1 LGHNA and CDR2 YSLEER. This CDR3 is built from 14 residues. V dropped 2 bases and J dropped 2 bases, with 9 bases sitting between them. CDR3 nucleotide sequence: TGCGCCAGCAGCCAATTCGGGATGCAAGAGACCCAGTACTTC. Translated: CASSQFGMQETQYF.

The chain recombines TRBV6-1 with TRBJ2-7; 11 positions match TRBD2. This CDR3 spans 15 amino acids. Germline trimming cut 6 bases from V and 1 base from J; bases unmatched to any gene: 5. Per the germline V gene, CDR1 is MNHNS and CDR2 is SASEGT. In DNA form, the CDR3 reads TGTGCCAGCAGCGAAAGACTAGCGGGGTCCTACGAGCAGTACTTC. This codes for CASSERLAGSYEQYF.

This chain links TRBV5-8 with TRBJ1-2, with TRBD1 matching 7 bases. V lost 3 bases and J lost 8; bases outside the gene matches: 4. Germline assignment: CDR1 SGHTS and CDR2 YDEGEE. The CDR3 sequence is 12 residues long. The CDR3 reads CASSWGQRGYTF. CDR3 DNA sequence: TGTGCCAGCAGCTGGGGACAGAGGGGCTACACCTTC.

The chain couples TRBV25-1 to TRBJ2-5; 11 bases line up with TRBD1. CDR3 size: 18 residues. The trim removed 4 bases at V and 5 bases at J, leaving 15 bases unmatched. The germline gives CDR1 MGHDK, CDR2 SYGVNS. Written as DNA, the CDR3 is TGTGCCAGCAGTGCTTCGGGACAGGGGGTTTTCGGTAGGGAGACCCAGTACTTC. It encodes CASSASGQGVFGRETQYF.